These 15 T cell receptor beta chains came from one sample sequenced in a study of T cells in Graves' hyperthyroidism and ophthalmopathy. TCR beta CDR3 regions were amplified from RNA transcripts. HTBI primers were used for first-round RT-PCR of the TCR CDR3. TCRdb itself ran the multiplex PCR reads through MiXCR, one entry per CDR3 protein. The sample has 700,000 or so distinct CDR3 sequences, more than 14% seen once; the top ten hold approximately 13%. Input material: blood. The receptors stem from a woman aged 45-65 years with Graves' ophthalmopathy.

The chain links TRBV10-3 to TRBJ2-4, with 7 nucleotides matching TRBD1. Germline trimming cut 0 bases from V and 7 bases from J; bases unmatched to any gene: 3. The CDR3 consists of 14 residues. Germline V gene lookup returns CDR1 ENHRY and CDR2 SYGVKD. The CDR3 is CAISESTGVNIQYF. In DNA, the CDR3 is TGTGCCATCAGTGAGTCTACAGGGGTGAACATTCAGTACTTC.

About this clonotype: One end of the junction varies from germline; a read error may be responsible. The V call is TRBV7-7, the J call TRBJ2-1; no firm D call. CDR1 and CDR2 (germline): SSHAT, FNYEAQ (reference sequence). The CDR3 covers 16 residues. DNA of the CDR3: TGTGCTAGCAGCTTGAGAAGCGAGAGCTCCTACAATGAGCAGTTCTTC. As protein: CASSLRSESSYNEQFF.

With regard to this clonotype: One end of the junction does not line up with germline, which may come from a read error. The rearrangement uses TRBV14 and TRBJ2-1; 10 bases line up with TRBD2. The CDR3 contains 22 residues. From germline, CDR1 is SGHDN and CDR2 FVKESK. The CDR3 DNA is TGTGCCAGCAGCCAAATACGATTGTGGGGGGCGTCCAGCGGGAGGGCCGGTAATGAGGAGTTCTTC. Protein: CASSQIRLWGASSGRAGNEEFF.

This sequence joins TRBV20-1 and TRBJ1-6, with D perhaps matching TRBD1 (5 bases). Trimming took 6 bases from V and 1 from J, leaving 13 bases between them. Per germline, CDR1 DFQATT and CDR2 SNEGSKA (reference sequence). The CDR3 consists of 15 residues. The CDR3: CSALDGTSYNSPLHF. CDR3 nucleotide sequence: TGCAGTGCCCTAGACGGGACTTCCTATAATTCACCCCTCCACTTT.

This clonotype showed up just a few times. The chain carries TRBV5-1 and TRBJ2-1; 8 bases are shared with TRBD2. CDR3 length equals 18 residues. Germline values: CDR1 SGHRS, CDR2 YFSETQ. J gave up 3 bases and V 4 bases, and 15 bases lay outside the gene matches. CDR3 protein: CASSAGRGALLYYNEQFF. Here the CDR3 DNA reads TGCGCCAGCAGCGCCGGGCGGGGGGCCCTACTTTACTACAATGAGCAGTTCTTC.

This clonotype appeared a few times. CDR3 coding DNA: TGTGCCAGCAGTTTAGTCGCAGGGGGCCGGGAAAAACTGTTTTTT. It translates to CASSLVAGGREKLFF. V usage is TRBV12-3 or TRBV12-4 and J usage is TRBJ1-4; 8 bases fit TRBD1. With V trimmed by 1 base and J by 8 bases, 6 bases remained unmatched. The CDR3 has 15 amino acids.

Ten or more counts support this clonotype. The V and J genes are TRBV2 and TRBJ2-7; D possibly corresponds to TRBD2 (5 bases). Between the trimmed V and J ends, which lost 7 bases and 1 base, there was a span of 14 bases. Germline V gives CDR1 SNHLY, CDR2 FYNNEI. The CDR3 consists of 14 residues. Written as DNA, the CDR3 is TGTGCCAGCACTACAATGGACTTGTCCTACGAGCAGTACTTC. It translates to CASTTMDLSYEQYF.

The V call is TRBV19, the J call TRBJ2-7, with no clear D. V lost 5 bases to trimming and J lost 1 base, with 9 bases between them. The CDR3 contains 13 residues. In germline, CDR1 is LNHDA, CDR2 SQIVND (reference sequence). The CDR3 is CASSPRVSYEQYF. CDR3 nucleotides: TGTGCCAGTAGTCCCCGGGTATCCTACGAGCAGTACTTC.

This clonotype was seen at least ten times. This chain links TRBV7-2 with TRBJ2-5; D gene uncertain. Trimming removed 8 bases from V and 5 bases from J, with 12 bases in between. CDR3 length: 12 residues. Germline loops: CDR1 SGHTA, CDR2 FQGNSA. CDR3 nucleotides: TGTGCCAGCGCCCCCGTAGCCGAGACCCAGTACTTC. As protein: CASAPVAETQYF.

This clonotype came up a few times. This chain uses TRBV5-5 with TRBJ1-1; 9 bases match TRBD1. The CDR3 is made up of 18 amino acids. J gave up 5 bases and V 6 bases, and 20 bases lay outside the gene matches. Per the germline V gene, CDR1 is SGHKS and CDR2 is YYEKEE (reference sequence). CDR3 amino acids: CASTPGQGIAVSETEAFF. CDR3 nucleotides: TGTGCCAGCACCCCGGGACAGGGTATTGCAGTTAGTGAGACTGAAGCTTTCTTT.

This clonotype has only a few counts. The rearrangement uses TRBV6-2 or TRBV6-3 and TRBJ2-1, with 8 bases that match TRBD1. CDR3 length: 14 residues. Unmatched junction bases numbered 10, after V lost 10 bases and J lost 5 bases. Germline assignment: CDR1 MNHEY and CDR2 SVGEGT. CDR3 region: CATSPGGGNNEQFF. Written as DNA, the CDR3 is TGTGCCACCTCTCCAGGGGGCGGAAACAATGAGCAGTTCTTC.

This chain joins TRBV6-2 or TRBV6-3 and TRBJ1-5, with D uncertain. From germline, CDR1 is MNHEY and CDR2 SVGEGT. The germline V and J ends were trimmed by 2 bases and 5 bases, with 10 bases remaining between them. The CDR3 is 14 residues long. CDR3 DNA: TGTGCCAGCAGTTACCCGGGTGAGGATCAGCCCCAGCATTTT. Its protein is CASSYPGEDQPQHF.

The genes are TRBV25-1 and TRBJ1-2, with 8 bases aligning to TRBD1. The germline gives CDR1 MGHDK, CDR2 SYGVNS. The CDR3 contains 14 residues. J lost 4 bases, V lost 4 bases, and 5 bases had no gene match. Here the CDR3 reads CASSVTGVAYGYTF. The DNA of the CDR3 is TGTGCCAGCAGTGTGACAGGGGTGGCCTATGGCTACACCTTC.

The chain joins TRBV28 to TRBJ1-3, with D tentatively TRBD1 (6 bases). Germline CDR1 MDHEN, CDR2 SYDVKM. The CDR3 length is 14 residues. With 7 bases removed from V and 1 base from J, the gap between germline ends came to 11 bases. The CDR3 spells CASIARGSGNTIYF. CDR3 in DNA: TGTGCCAGCATTGCCAGGGGTTCTGGAAACACCATATATTTT.

This clonotype was detected many times. The chain carries TRBV30 and TRBJ2-5; TRBD1 or TRBD2 may be the D gene (5 bases each). V lost 2 bases and J 5 bases, leaving 15 bases between the germline ends. The length of the CDR3 is 14 residues. Per the germline V gene, CDR1 is GTSNPN and CDR2 is SVGIG (reference sequence). The CDR3, as DNA: TGTGCCTGGAGTACCGCTAGCTGGGGGGAGACCCAGTACTTC. This codes for CAWSTASWGETQYF.